A single sample is the source of the 31 T cell receptor beta chains below, sequenced in a study of shared clonotypes between healthy human individuals. TCRdb's table, derived via immunoSEQ multiplex PCR, lists solely in-frame clones and lacks some. The profile shows some 650,000 clones, roughly 97% of them singletons. The specimen sequenced was naive CD4+ T cells sorted from blood. Subset indicated: CD45RA+ positively selected. All receptors derive from a woman aged 25 to 39 in good health.

This rearrangement joins TRBV4-2 to TRBJ2-1; 11 bases agree with TRBD2. The CDR3 consists of 16 residues. The germline V gene encodes CDR1 LGHNA and CDR2 YNFKEQ. Trimming cost V 5 bases and J 5 bases; bases outside gene matches: 8. The CDR3 sequence is CASSKAGTSGNNEQFF. CDR3 nucleotide sequence: TGTGCCAGCAGCAAAGCCGGGACTAGCGGAAACAATGAGCAGTTCTTC.

The rearrangement links TRBV5-1 to TRBJ1-2, with 8 bases that match TRBD1. The CDR3 spans 16 residues. The V segment lost 0 bases and the J segment 5 bases; nucleotides outside the gene matches: 9. Germline V gene sequence: CDR1 SGHRS, CDR2 YFSETQ. The CDR3 here is CASSLARGTGNYGYTF. Written as DNA, the CDR3 is TGCGCCAGCAGCTTGGCCCGGGGGACAGGAAATTATGGCTACACCTTC. Full variable domain (outside the CDR3, taken from reference TRBV5-1 and TRBJ1-2): KAGVTQTPRYLIKTRGQQVTLSCSPISGHRSVSWYQQTPGQGLQFLFEYFSETQRNKGNFPGRFSGRQFSNSRSEMNVSTLELGDSALYLCASSLARGTGNYGYTFGSGTRLTVV.

This chain connects TRBV7-2 to TRBJ2-2; 10 nucleotides agree with TRBD2. The CDR3 has 19 residues. In germline, CDR1 is SGHTA, CDR2 FQGNSA. J was trimmed by 3 bases and V by 5 bases; bases with no gene match: 15. The CDR3 bases are TGTGCCAGCAGCCTCCGGGGTCTAGCGGGAGTGCGGGACACCGGGGAGCTGTTTTTT. Protein sequence: CASSLRGLAGVRDTGELFF.

This sequence joins TRBV28 and TRBJ2-7, with TRBD2 matching over 10 bases. V shed 6 bases, J shed 5 bases, and the junction held 13 bases outside the gene matches. The CDR3 runs 16 residues. The germline CDR1 and CDR2 sequences are MDHEN and SYDVKM. The CDR3 coding sequence is TGTGCCAGCAGCCTACATTCAGCGGGAGGGCCCGACGAGCAGTACTTC. Translation gives CASSLHSAGGPDEQYF.

V usage is TRBV7-2 and J usage is TRBJ1-3; D is possibly TRBD1 (5 bases). The CDR3 spans 16 residues. Trimming shortened V by 5 bases and J by 0 bases, and 14 bases separated the two germline ends. CDR1 is SGHTA and CDR2 is FQGNSA in the germline V gene. CDR3 coding DNA: TGTGCCAGCAGCGCACCGGGACTGCCCTCTGGAAACACCATATATTTT. Translation: CASSAPGLPSGNTIYF.

The chain joins TRBV11-2 to TRBJ2-7; 7 bases are a match to TRBD2. This CDR3 contains 15 residues. The V gene's germline CDR1 is SGHAT and CDR2 FQNNGV. The V and J ends lost 4 bases and 2 bases, in that order; junction bases with no gene match: 8. The CDR3: CASSSWGGLPYEQYF. CDR3 bases: TGTGCCAGCAGCTCTTGGGGAGGGTTGCCCTACGAGCAGTACTTC.

This chain joins TRBV30 and TRBJ2-2; 15 bases are shared with TRBD2. This CDR3 region has 17 residues. V lost 0 bases, J lost 9 bases, and 8 bases stayed unmatched. Germline loops: CDR1 GTSNPN, CDR2 SVGIG (reference sequence). The CDR3 loop reads CAWSVTRTSGRARELFF. CDR3 coding DNA: TGTGCCTGGAGTGTAACCCGGACTAGCGGGAGGGCCAGGGAGCTGTTTTTT.

The chain is built from TRBV5-6 and TRBJ2-3, with D tentatively TRBD2 (5 bases). CDR3 length: 14 amino acids. In germline, CDR1 is SGHDT, CDR2 YYEEEE. V was trimmed by 1 base and J by 3 bases, leaving 9 bases between them. CDR3 in amino acids: CASSLLPGTDTQYF. The CDR3 nucleotides are TGTGCCAGCAGCTTGTTGCCGGGGACAGATACGCAGTATTTT.

This clone has only one observation. The chain has TRBV28 and TRBJ2-7; TRBD1 aligns across 7 bases. Germline V lookup: CDR1 MDHEN, CDR2 SYDVKM. CDR3 size: 15 residues. Trimming cost V 9 bases and J 1 base; bases outside gene matches: 12. CDR3 sequence (DNA): TGTGCCAGTCGGAACCCGGGGACAGTATCCTACGAGCAGTACTTC. This sequence encodes CASRNPGTVSYEQYF. The variable domain in full, completed from reference TRBV28 and TRBJ2-7, reads DVKVTQSSRYLVKRTGEKVFLECVQDMDHENMFWYRQDPGLGLRLIYFSYDVKMKEKGDIPEGYSVSREKKERFSLILESASTNQTSMYLCASRNPGTVSYEQYFGPGTRLTVT.

The CDR3 region has the DNA TGCGCCAGCACATTAGGATGGCTAGCGGGGGAAGAGCAGTACTTC. It encodes CASTLGWLAGEEQYF. The chain links TRBV5-1 to TRBJ2-7, with 10 bases aligning to TRBD2. This CDR3 region has 15 residues. V dropped 6 bases and J dropped 7; count of bases not matched to a gene: 13. Germline CDR1 SGHRS, CDR2 YFSETQ.

This chain uses TRBV29-1 with TRBJ1-1; perhaps TRBD1 as D (6 bases). V lost 4 bases, J lost 0 bases, and 9 bases lay in between. CDR1 is SQVTM, CDR2 ANQGSEA, per germline. The CDR3 consists of 13 residues. CDR3 in amino acids: CSVVDRMNTEAFF. The CDR3 DNA reads TGCAGCGTTGTTGACAGGATGAACACTGAAGCTTTCTTT.

This chain connects TRBV28 to TRBJ1-3; 9 nucleotides agree with TRBD1. Germline-derived CDR1 and CDR2 are MDHEN and SYDVKM. Trimming at V came to 5 bases and at J to 7 bases, leaving 12 bases not matched to a gene. The CDR3 loop spans 16 amino acids. In DNA form, the CDR3 reads TGTGCCAGCAGTACCATGGGACAGGGAAGGACTAACACCATATATTTT. This codes for CASSTMGQGRTNTIYF.

The chain has TRBV5-1 and TRBJ1-4, with 7 bases identical to TRBD1. Germline V gene lookup returns CDR1 SGHRS and CDR2 YFSETQ. The CDR3 is 14 amino acids. Unmatched junction bases numbered 8, after V lost 4 bases and J lost 8 bases. CDR3 coding DNA: TGCGCCAGCAGCAGCAGGACAGGCAGCGAAAAACTGTTTTTT. Translation: CASSSRTGSEKLFF.

J is TRBJ2-7 and V is TRBV28; 7 nucleotides match TRBD1. Germline CDR1 and CDR2: MDHEN and SYDVKM. This CDR3 is 14 amino acids long. V lost 6 bases, J lost 2 bases, and 7 bases stayed unmatched. This CDR3 is CASSPGQHTYEQYF. Written as DNA, the CDR3 is TGTGCCAGCAGCCCGGGACAGCATACCTACGAGCAGTACTTC.

In its sample, this clone was seen once. V usage is TRBV27 and J usage is TRBJ2-7; unclear D gene. CDR3 length: 15 amino acids. V dropped 6 bases and J dropped 2 bases, with 17 bases sitting between them. Germline-derived CDR1 and CDR2 are MNHEY and SMNVEV (reference sequence). CDR3 DNA sequence: TGTGCCAGCAGCGACTCCACCACCTCACCCTACGAGCAGTACTTC. This codes for CASSDSTTSPYEQYF.

This sequence joins TRBV19 and TRBJ1-6; tentative D call: TRBD1 (6 bases). V was cut by 1 base and J by 7 bases, with 8 bases left in between. The CDR3 extends over 14 amino acids. Germline CDR1 LNHDA, CDR2 SQIVND (reference sequence). The CDR3 spells CASSIGGGNSPLHF. CDR3 in DNA: TGTGCCAGTAGTATAGGAGGGGGGAATTCACCCCTCCACTTT.

The rearrangement links TRBV4-1 to TRBJ1-3; D unclear. Deletions cut 6 bases from V and 2 bases from J, with 8 bases between. The CDR3 has 13 residues. In germline, CDR1 is MGHRA, CDR2 YSYEKL. The CDR3 is CASSGLPGNTIYF. CDR3 sequence (DNA): TGCGCCAGCAGTGGGCTCCCTGGAAACACCATATATTTT.

This rearrangement joins TRBV18 to TRBJ1-1; D is unclear. The CDR3 extends over 15 amino acids. Germline V gives CDR1 KGHSH, CDR2 LQKENI. V was trimmed by 2 bases and J by 0 bases, leaving 10 bases between them. The DNA for the CDR3 is TGTGCCAGCTCACCAAGACGGAGAATGAACACTGAAGCTTTCTTT. Protein sequence: CASSPRRRMNTEAFF.

The chain has TRBV4-1 and TRBJ1-4; tentatively, D is TRBD1 (6 bases). CDR1 is MGHRA, CDR2 YSYEKL, per germline. Between the trimmed V and J ends, which lost 4 bases and 0 bases, there was a span of 9 bases. The length of the CDR3 is 15 residues. DNA for the CDR3: TGCGCCAGCAGCCTAAGACAGGCAACTAATGAAAAACTGTTTTTT. Translation gives CASSLRQATNEKLFF.

The chain links TRBV2 to TRBJ1-4; TRBD1 agrees at 9 bases. J gave up 7 bases and V 6 bases, and 6 bases lay outside the gene matches. Germline V lookup: CDR1 SNHLY, CDR2 FYNNEI. CDR3 length: 14 amino acids. The CDR3 region is CASSEQGAVEKLFF. CDR3 bases: TGTGCCAGCAGCGAACAGGGGGCGGTTGAAAAACTGTTTTTT.

The V call is TRBV28, the J call TRBJ1-4; possibly TRBD1 for D (6 bases). This CDR3 comprises 12 residues. The ends were cut back, 8 bases at V and 5 bases at J, with 9 bases in the middle. Germline V gene sequence: CDR1 MDHEN, CDR2 SYDVKM. The CDR3 nucleotides read TGTGCCAGCGGACAGTGGAATGAAAAACTGTTTTTT. Residues: CASGQWNEKLFF.

The J gene is TRBJ2-1, the V gene TRBV27, with TRBD1 matching 10 bases. Looked up from germline, CDR1 is MNHEY and CDR2 is SMNVEV (reference sequence). J lost 6 bases, V lost 6 bases, and 5 bases had no gene match. CDR3 length equals 14 residues. The CDR3 bases are TGTGCCAGCAGAGGGACAGGGGACTTCAATGAGCAGTTCTTC. Residues: CASRGTGDFNEQFF.

The J gene is TRBJ2-5, the V gene TRBV5-1, with D perhaps assigned TRBD1 or TRBD2 (5 bases each). Matching the DNA end better, TRBJ2-7 makes the J call doubtful. The germline V gene has CDR1 SGHRS and CDR2 YFSETQ. The CDR3 is made up of 15 amino acids. CDR3 coding DNA: TGCGCCAGCAGCTTGGCCGTGGGGGTAGGGTACGAGCAGTACTTC. Its protein product is CASSLAVGVGYEQYF.

The DNA of the CDR3 is TGTGCCAGCATCTCGGCGGCAGGGTGGCAAAAGACCCAGTACTTC. The encoded protein is CASISAAGWQKTQYF. This chain connects TRBV6-1 to TRBJ2-5, with D maybe TRBD1 (5 bases). Germline values: CDR1 MNHNS, CDR2 SASEGT. The CDR3 covers 15 residues. Trimming left V 7 bases short and J 6 bases short, with 21 bases between.

The chain recombines TRBV28 with TRBJ1-1; a weak D match, TRBD1 (5 bases). Germline V gene sequence: CDR1 MDHEN, CDR2 SYDVKM. The CDR3 runs to 15 residues. The V end lost 7 bases, the J end lost 5 bases, and 20 bases lay between the germline ends. The CDR3: CASILGGAGQTEAFF. Written as DNA, the CDR3 is TGTGCCAGCATCCTAGGTGGGGCAGGTCAAACTGAAGCTTTCTTT.

The chain links TRBV5-1 to TRBJ1-4; tentative D call: TRBD1 (5 bases). The germline CDR1 and CDR2 sequences are SGHRS and YFSETQ. The CDR3 runs to 16 residues. V lost 0 bases and J 4 bases, leaving 13 bases between the germline ends. This CDR3 is CASSLGGPENNEKLFF. The CDR3 coding sequence is TGCGCCAGCAGCTTGGGGGGACCGGAGAATAATGAAAAACTGTTTTTT.

The rearrangement uses TRBV2 and TRBJ2-7; the match to TRBD1 covers 10 bases. This CDR3 is 14 amino acids long. J was trimmed by 2 bases and V by 7 bases; bases with no gene match: 5. In germline, CDR1 is SNHLY, CDR2 FYNNEI. The CDR3, as DNA: TGTGCCAGCAATGGGGGACAGGGGACCTACGAGCAGTACTTC. It encodes CASNGGQGTYEQYF.

J is TRBJ2-1 and V is TRBV30; 11 bases line up with TRBD2. After removal of 3 bases from V and 9 bases from J, the junction contained 10 bases not matched to a gene. The germline V gene has CDR1 GTSNPN and CDR2 SVGIG (reference sequence). The CDR3 is 15 amino acids. The CDR3 spells CAWSRLAGRGGEQFF. The CDR3 DNA sequence: TGTGCCTGGAGCAGACTAGCGGGAAGAGGGGGTGAGCAGTTCTTC.

This chain joins TRBV2 and TRBJ1-4; D possibly corresponds to TRBD1 (6 bases). Trimming removed 8 bases from V and 2 bases from J, with 15 bases in between. The germline V gene has CDR1 SNHLY and CDR2 FYNNEI. This CDR3 contains 15 residues. The DNA for the CDR3 is TGTGCCAGCGCCAGACAGGAGACGACTAATGAAAAACTGTTTTTT. As protein: CASARQETTNEKLFF.

The rearrangement links TRBV10-3 to TRBJ2-5, with 10 bases aligning to TRBD1. The DNA end favors TRBJ2-7, so the J call may be wrong. Germline lookup yields CDR1 ENHRY and CDR2 SYGVKD. CDR3 length: 14 amino acids. CDR3 protein: CAISAQTGGHEQYF. In DNA form, the CDR3 reads TGTGCCATCAGCGCTCAGACAGGGGGCCACGAGCAGTACTTC.

V usage is TRBV4-1 and J usage is TRBJ1-2, with D unresolved. This CDR3 has 18 residues. Germline loops: CDR1 MGHRA, CDR2 YSYEKL. The V and J ends lost 1 base and 2 bases respectively, with 20 bases between them. CDR3: CASSQGLTRHQPNYGYTF. The CDR3, as DNA: TGCGCCAGCAGCCAAGGACTAACTCGACACCAGCCAAACTATGGCTACACCTTC.